The rows below give T cell receptor beta chains drawn from one sample of a study of blood T cell repertoires in COVID-19. The data were produced by immunoSEQ multiplex PCR, yet TCRdb's version contains in-frame clones alone and is incomplete. The repertoire holds around 100,000 clones, with around four fifths as singletons. The sample consisted of peripheral blood. The receptors shown here come from a woman aged 70-85 years with acute or convalescent COVID-19. Each CDR3 is given with its conserved first and last residue. The D gene is left open where the match is weak. Part of the rows lack a size; the others show once, few, many or a class for expanded clones.

abundance: NA; j_gene: TRBJ2-1; v_gene: TRBV5-1; d_gene: NA; CDR3nt: TGCGCCAGCAGCTCAGGGGATCCCTACAATGAGCAGTTCTTC; CDR3aa: CASSSGDPYNEQFF
abundance: NA; j_gene: TRBJ1-1; v_gene: TRBV11-2; d_gene: TRBD1; CDR3nt: TGTGCCAGCAGCCCTAGACAGGGTCTCGGCACTGAAGCTTTCTTT; CDR3aa: CASSPRQGLGTEAFF
abundance: NA; j_gene: TRBJ2-5; v_gene: TRBV2; d_gene: TRBD1; CDR3nt: TGTGCCAGCAGTCCCGGACAGGGGATGTCCCAAGAGACCCAGTACTTC; CDR3aa: CASSPGQGMSQETQYF
abundance: NA; j_gene: TRBJ2-2; v_gene: TRBV5-6; d_gene: TRBD2; CDR3nt: TGTGCCAGCAGCCAGAAGATTCTAGCGGGGCGAAATACCGGGGAGCTGTTTTTT; CDR3aa: CASSQKILAGRNTGELFF
abundance: NA; j_gene: TRBJ1-5; v_gene: TRBV10-1; d_gene: NA; CDR3nt: TGCGCCAGCAGTGAGACAGTCAATCAGCCCCAGCATTTT; CDR3aa: CASSETVNQPQHF
abundance: NA; j_gene: TRBJ1-1; v_gene: TRBV2; d_gene: TRBD1; CDR3nt: TGTGCCAGCAGTGAATCGACAGGGTCGGGTGAAGCTTTCTTT; CDR3aa: CASSESTGSGEAFF
abundance: NA; j_gene: TRBJ1-6; v_gene: TRBV18; d_gene: NA; CDR3nt: TGTGCCAGCTCACCGAGTCTTGGGCCTAATTCACCCCTCCACTTT; CDR3aa: CASSPSLGPNSPLHF
abundance: NA; j_gene: TRBJ1-6; v_gene: TRBV19; d_gene: NA; CDR3nt: TGTGCCAGTAGATCGATCACGGAGGGCTTCAATTCACCCCTCCACTTT; CDR3aa: CASRSITEGFNSPLHF
abundance: NA; j_gene: TRBJ2-7; v_gene: TRBV5-1; d_gene: NA; CDR3nt: TGCGCCAGCAGCTTGGCCGGGCAGGGGCTCTACGAGCAGTACTTC; CDR3aa: CASSLAGQGLYEQYF
abundance: NA; j_gene: TRBJ1-5; v_gene: TRBV2; d_gene: NA; CDR3nt: TGTGCCAGCAGAGCTTATAGCAATCAGCCCCAGCATTTT; CDR3aa: CASRAYSNQPQHF
abundance: NA; j_gene: TRBJ2-2; v_gene: TRBV6-5; d_gene: NA; CDR3nt: TGTGCCAGCAGTTTTAACGGGGAGCTGTTTTTT; CDR3aa: CASSFNGELFF
abundance: NA; j_gene: TRBJ1-3; v_gene: TRBV5-5; d_gene: NA; CDR3nt: TGTGCCAGCAGCTTTTTGGCCGAAAGCTCTGGAAACACCATATATTTT; CDR3aa: CASSFLAESSGNTIYF
abundance: NA; j_gene: TRBJ1-3; v_gene: TRBV3-1/TRBV3-2; d_gene: NA; CDR3nt: TGTGCCAGCAGCCAACCTAGTAACACCATATATTTT; CDR3aa: CASSQPSNTIYF
abundance: NA; j_gene: TRBJ2-1; v_gene: TRBV28; d_gene: TRBD2; CDR3nt: TGTGCCAGCAGTCGGACTAGCTGGGCTAACAATGAGCAGTTCTTC; CDR3aa: CASSRTSWANNEQFF
abundance: NA; j_gene: TRBJ2-3; v_gene: TRBV5-6; d_gene: TRBD2; CDR3nt: TGTGCCAGCAGCTTGGTGAGGACAAGCGGGAGGGCCACAGATACGCAGTATTTT; CDR3aa: CASSLVRTSGRATDTQYF
abundance: NA; j_gene: TRBJ2-3; v_gene: TRBV3-1/TRBV3-2; d_gene: NA; CDR3nt: TGTGCCAGCAGCCAAAACAGCCCTACAGATACGCAGTATTTT; CDR3aa: CASSQNSPTDTQYF
abundance: NA; j_gene: TRBJ1-6; v_gene: TRBV25-1; d_gene: NA; CDR3nt: TGTGCCAGCAGTCAAACTGGGGCAAGTTCACCCCTCCACTTT; CDR3aa: CASSQTGASSPLHF
abundance: NA; j_gene: TRBJ2-3; v_gene: TRBV19; d_gene: NA; CDR3nt: TGTGCCAGTAGTAGGGGAGGTCACACGGATACGCAGTATTTT; CDR3aa: CASSRGGHTDTQYF
abundance: NA; j_gene: TRBJ2-1; v_gene: TRBV11-2; d_gene: TRBD2; CDR3nt: TGTGCCAGCAGCTTTCCGGGACTAGCGGGAGTGAATGAGCAGTTCTTC; CDR3aa: CASSFPGLAGVNEQFF
abundance: NA; j_gene: TRBJ1-1; v_gene: TRBV10-3; d_gene: TRBD1; CDR3nt: TGTGCCGCCGGGGAAGGGACAGGGAGGACTGAAGCTTTCTTT; CDR3aa: CAAGEGTGRTEAFF
abundance: NA; j_gene: TRBJ2-5; v_gene: TRBV15; d_gene: TRBD1; CDR3nt: TGTGCCACCAGCCTAGACAGGGGACGGCAAGAGACCCAGTACTTC; CDR3aa: CATSLDRGRQETQYF
abundance: NA; j_gene: TRBJ1-2; v_gene: TRBV18; d_gene: TRBD1; CDR3nt: TGTGCCAGCTCACCTTCAGCAGGGGGCAACTATGGCTACACCTTC; CDR3aa: CASSPSAGGNYGYTF
abundance: NA; j_gene: TRBJ2-2; v_gene: TRBV7-9; d_gene: TRBD1; CDR3nt: TGTGCCAGCCTAGGGACAGGAGTCTCGGAGCTGTTTTTT; CDR3aa: CASLGTGVSELFF
abundance: once; j_gene: TRBJ2-1; v_gene: TRBV9; d_gene: TRBD2; CDR3nt: TGTGCCAGCAGCTCGAGCGGGGGCCTGTCCTACAATGAGCAGTTCTTC; CDR3aa: CASSSSGGLSYNEQFF
abundance: NA; j_gene: TRBJ1-1; v_gene: TRBV12-3/TRBV12-4; d_gene: NA; CDR3nt: TGTGCCAGCAGTTCGGGTATACACACTGAAGCTTTCTTT; CDR3aa: CASSSGIHTEAFF
abundance: NA; j_gene: TRBJ2-5; v_gene: TRBV7-6; d_gene: NA; CDR3nt: TGTGCCAGCACCAGCCCCGGGACTGGCCAAGAGGCCCAGTACTTC; CDR3aa: CASTSPGTGQEAQYF
abundance: NA; j_gene: TRBJ1-5; v_gene: TRBV7-9; d_gene: NA; CDR3nt: TGTGCCAGCAGCCCCTCTGGGGCAGGGGAAGGCAATCAGCCCCAGCATTTT; CDR3aa: CASSPSGAGEGNQPQHF
abundance: NA; j_gene: TRBJ2-3; v_gene: TRBV29-1; d_gene: NA; CDR3nt: TGCAGCGCCCGAGGGGGGGGAAGAGATACGCAGTATTTT; CDR3aa: CSARGGGRDTQYF
abundance: NA; j_gene: TRBJ2-7; v_gene: TRBV11-2; d_gene: TRBD2; CDR3nt: TGTGCCAGCAGCTTAAGCGGGAGACCCTACGAGCAGTACTTC; CDR3aa: CASSLSGRPYEQYF
abundance: NA; j_gene: TRBJ1-3; v_gene: TRBV6-6; d_gene: NA; CDR3nt: TGTGCCAGCAGACGGACGGGAAGCTCTGGAAACACCATATATTTT; CDR3aa: CASRRTGSSGNTIYF
abundance: once; j_gene: TRBJ1-2; v_gene: TRBV2; d_gene: TRBD1; CDR3nt: TGTGCCAGCACTGGTTCCAGGGGGCAGGGCTATGGCTACACCTTC; CDR3aa: CASTGSRGQGYGYTF
abundance: NA; j_gene: TRBJ1-5; v_gene: TRBV7-8; d_gene: NA; CDR3nt: TGTGCCAGCAGCGCCTCCGGGAATCAGCCCCAGCATTTT; CDR3aa: CASSASGNQPQHF
abundance: NA; j_gene: TRBJ1-2; v_gene: TRBV6-2/TRBV6-3; d_gene: NA; CDR3nt: TGTGCCAGCAGTTTCTCACTCGGTCGGCAGGGTGTTGATGGCTACACCTTC; CDR3aa: CASSFSLGRQGVDGYTF
abundance: NA; j_gene: TRBJ2-2; v_gene: TRBV29-1; d_gene: NA; CDR3nt: TGCAGCGTTGATGAGGGATGGGGCGGGGAGCTGTTTTTT; CDR3aa: CSVDEGWGGELFF
abundance: NA; j_gene: TRBJ2-5; v_gene: TRBV6-1; d_gene: TRBD2; CDR3nt: TGTGCCAGCAGTGAAGACCTAGCGGGGGGGTTGACCCAGTACTTC; CDR3aa: CASSEDLAGGLTQYF
abundance: NA; j_gene: TRBJ1-5; v_gene: TRBV6-2/TRBV6-3; d_gene: NA; CDR3nt: TGTGCCAGCAGTTCCCCCGGGAGCCAGCCCCAGCATTTT; CDR3aa: CASSSPGSQPQHF
abundance: NA; j_gene: TRBJ2-5; v_gene: TRBV5-6; d_gene: NA; CDR3nt: TGTGCCAGCAGCAAGGTGGAGCAAGAGACCCAGTACTTC; CDR3aa: CASSKVEQETQYF
abundance: NA; j_gene: TRBJ2-7; v_gene: TRBV4-1; d_gene: TRBD1; CDR3nt: TGCGCCAGCAGCCAAGTTCCTGACGGACAGGAGAGCTCCTACGAGCAGTACTTC; CDR3aa: CASSQVPDGQESSYEQYF
abundance: NA; j_gene: TRBJ1-2; v_gene: TRBV5-8; d_gene: TRBD1; CDR3nt: TGTGCCAGCAGCCGACGCGGACAGGGGGAGACCTTC; CDR3aa: CASSRRGQGETF
abundance: NA; j_gene: TRBJ2-2; v_gene: TRBV19; d_gene: TRBD2; CDR3nt: TGTGCCAGTAGTATCAGCGGGAGGGCTGGCACCGGGGAGCTGTTTTTT; CDR3aa: CASSISGRAGTGELFF
abundance: NA; j_gene: TRBJ2-7; v_gene: TRBV28; d_gene: NA; CDR3nt: TGTGCCAGCACCCTAGGGGACGAGCAGTACTTC; CDR3aa: CASTLGDEQYF
abundance: NA; j_gene: TRBJ2-1; v_gene: TRBV19; d_gene: NA; CDR3nt: TGTGCCAGTAGTGCAAGACAGGCCCGGAGAGATGAGCAGTTCTTC; CDR3aa: CASSARQARRDEQFF
abundance: NA; j_gene: TRBJ2-3; v_gene: TRBV6-2/TRBV6-3; d_gene: TRBD2; CDR3nt: TGTGCCAGCAGTCCGAGACTAGCGGCTAGCACAGATACGCAGTATTTT; CDR3aa: CASSPRLAASTDTQYF
abundance: NA; j_gene: TRBJ2-5; v_gene: TRBV28; d_gene: TRBD2; CDR3nt: TGTGCCAGCATACCGACCGGGGCGGGAGGGTTAGAGACCCAGTACTTC; CDR3aa: CASIPTGAGGLETQYF
abundance: NA; j_gene: TRBJ1-2; v_gene: TRBV14; d_gene: TRBD1; CDR3nt: TGTGCCAGCAGCCAATTAACGTCACCGGACAGGGGCGGCTACACCTTC; CDR3aa: CASSQLTSPDRGGYTF
abundance: once; j_gene: TRBJ1-3; v_gene: TRBV15; d_gene: NA; CDR3nt: TGTGCCACCGCTGACAGGCTAGGAAACACCATATATTTT; CDR3aa: CATADRLGNTIYF
abundance: NA; j_gene: TRBJ1-1; v_gene: TRBV29-1; d_gene: NA; CDR3nt: TGCAGCGTTGAGGCCTCGAACACTGAAGCTTTCTTT; CDR3aa: CSVEASNTEAFF
abundance: NA; j_gene: TRBJ2-7; v_gene: TRBV2; d_gene: NA; CDR3nt: TGTGCCAGCAGTGTCTTAGGGGCGCGGGAGCAGTACTTC; CDR3aa: CASSVLGAREQYF
abundance: NA; j_gene: TRBJ2-5; v_gene: TRBV7-3; d_gene: NA; CDR3nt: TGTGCCAGCAGCTTAATAGGGGGATCAGAGACCCAGTACTTC; CDR3aa: CASSLIGGSETQYF
abundance: NA; j_gene: TRBJ2-3; v_gene: TRBV7-9; d_gene: NA; CDR3nt: TGTGCCAGCAGCTTAGAGGGGCTCACAGATACGCAGTATTTT; CDR3aa: CASSLEGLTDTQYF
abundance: NA; j_gene: TRBJ1-6; v_gene: TRBV5-1; d_gene: NA; CDR3nt: TGCGCCAGCAGCTTGTCGACAGCCGATAATTCACCCCTCCACTTT; CDR3aa: CASSLSTADNSPLHF
abundance: NA; j_gene: TRBJ1-1; v_gene: TRBV2; d_gene: NA; CDR3nt: TGTGCCAGCAGTGACTGGGACACCGACACTGAAGCTTTCTTT; CDR3aa: CASSDWDTDTEAFF